This record concerns one T cell receptor (beta chain) sequence. Some clones are missing from TCRdb's copy, which holds only in-frame ones; the method was immunoSEQ multiplex PCR. The data contain tens of thousands of clones, around 83% of them singletons. This record belongs to a study of OX40 agonist ivuxolimab in advanced cancers. V lost 3 bases and J 0 bases, leaving 14 bases between the germline ends. The CDR3 is 16 amino acids. The germline V gene encodes CDR1 KGHSH and CDR2 LQKENI. The sample here was CD4+ or CD8+ T cells sorted from blood, taken in a trial of the OX40 agonist ivuxolimab. The chain is built from TRBV18 and TRBJ1-1; unclear D gene. This TCR derives from an adult with an advanced solid tumor such as melanoma, head and neck, liver or kidney cancer. The CDR3, as DNA: TGTGCCAGCTCACCCCCTTCTGGGGTTGTGAACACTGAAGCTTTCTTT. This gives the protein CASSPPSGVVNTEAFF.